This T cell receptor beta chain was sequenced in a study of CD8 T cells in Susac syndrome. Germline V gene sequence: CDR1 LGHDT, CDR2 YNNKEL (reference sequence). The CDR3 runs to 14 residues. V was pared by 4 bases and J by 9 bases, with 18 bases between. This clonotype was seen only once. Sequencing of TCR beta covered CD8+ and CD4+ T cells obtained from blood. Negative isolation was applied to CD8+ and CD4+ T cells, and FACS enrichment was applied to TEMRA cells. Reverse transcription used 0.5 to 1 ug RNA and random hexamers. From the immunoSEQ multiplex PCR reads, TCRdb called clonotypes with MiXCR, one entry per CDR3 protein. This sample has about 210,000 distinct CDR3 sequences, with roughly 96% found just once.

The sequenced material came from CD4+ T cells from PBMCs. The TCR was taken from a human donor with multiple sclerosis. The rearrangement uses TRBV3-1 and TRBJ2-5, with no clear D. CDR3 coding DNA: TGTGCCAGCAGCCTTCCGGCCTGGGGTCTTGCCCAGTACTTC. Encoded protein: CASSLPAWGLAQYF.